A selection of T cell receptor beta chains follows, all from one sample in a study of PD-L1 blockade in urothelial cancer. Profiled with immunoSEQ multiplex PCR; TCRdb holds only in-frame clones, not every one. There are roughly 76,000 clones in the sample; around 90% occur only once, and 0.85% to 0.9% lies in the top ten. The sequences come from PBMCs, collected around atezolizumab (anti-PD-L1) treatment. The receptors originated from a woman older than 75 with urothelial cancer. Both conserved end residues are part of each CDR3. The D gene is left open where the match is weak. Not every row has a clone size; where given, it reads once, few, many or a size class.

J | size | V | D | CDR3 | DNA
TRBJ2-3 | - | TRBV19 | - | CASSMLSGNTDTQYF | TGTGCCAGTAGTATGCTATCAGGGAACACAGATACGCAGTATTTT
TRBJ1-5 | - | TRBV2 | - | CASSLLGQPQHF | TGTGCCAGCTCCCTCCTGGGCCAGCCCCAGCATTTT
TRBJ1-1 | - | TRBV7-8 | - | CASSLGVSGTEAFF | TGTGCCAGCAGCTTAGGAGTCTCGGGGACTGAAGCTTTCTTT
TRBJ2-3 | - | TRBV6-4 | TRBD2 | CASSDQPSGVSDTQYF | TGTGCCAGCAGTGACCAGCCCAGCGGGGTGTCAGATACGCAGTATTTT
TRBJ2-1 | - | TRBV11-2 | TRBD2 | CASSPQGLAGVGEQFF | TGTGCCAGCAGCCCGCAGGGACTAGCGGGAGTCGGTGAGCAGTTCTTC
TRBJ2-1 | - | TRBV10-3 | TRBD1 | CAIRGQGNNEQFF | TGTGCCATCAGGGGACAGGGGAATAATGAGCAGTTCTTC
TRBJ2-5 | - | TRBV20-1 | - | CSGADGGTQYF | TGCAGTGGCGCGGATGGAGGGACCCAGTACTTC
TRBJ2-1 | once | TRBV7-3 | - | CASSRDILGLGSYNEQFF | TGTGCCAGCAGCCGGGACATTTTAGGGCTTGGCTCCTACAATGAGCAGTTCTTC
TRBJ1-3 | - | TRBV15 | - | CATSSQGTGRNTIYF | TGTGCCACCAGCTCACAAGGTACGGGGAGAAACACCATATATTTT
TRBJ2-6 | - | TRBV27 | TRBD2 | CASSFGGSGANVLTF | TGTGCCAGCAGTTTCGGGGGGTCTGGGGCCAACGTCCTGACTTTC
TRBJ1-2 | - | TRBV9 | - | CASTPNTGYTGYTF | TGTGCCAGCACCCCTAACACAGGGTATACTGGCTACACCTTC
TRBJ1-2 | once | TRBV11-2 | TRBD1 | CASSSVLPGQGARGYTF | TGTGCCAGCAGCTCGGTCCTCCCGGGACAGGGGGCGCGGGGCTACACCTTC
TRBJ1-1 | - | TRBV5-1 | TRBD1 | CASSYGTVPEAFF | TGCGCCAGCAGCTACGGGACAGTACCTGAAGCTTTCTTT
TRBJ1-5 | - | TRBV27 | TRBD1 | CASSGAGQGDQPQHF | TGTGCCAGCAGTGGGGCGGGACAGGGGGATCAGCCCCAGCATTTT
TRBJ2-1 | - | TRBV19 | - | CASSVVFDEQFF | TGTGCCAGTAGTGTTGTCTTCGATGAGCAGTTCTTC
TRBJ2-7 | once | TRBV28 | TRBD2 | CASSLWPSGYEQYF | TGTGCCAGCAGTTTATGGCCTAGCGGCTACGAGCAGTACTTC
TRBJ1-5 | - | TRBV27 | - | CASSLSARGNQPQHF | TGTGCCAGCAGTTTATCAGCGCGGGGAAATCAGCCCCAGCATTTT
TRBJ2-6 | once | TRBV2 | - | CASSDPATGANVLTF | TGTGCCAGCAGTGACCCCGCAACAGGGGCCAACGTCCTGACTTTC
TRBJ2-7 | - | TRBV10-1 | - | CASSEDLFIRKQYF | TGCGCCAGCTCCGAGGATCTCTTCATACGGAAGCAGTACTTC